The count of the clone carrying this T cell receptor beta chain is one. The antigen is unknown. CDR1 is SGDLS and CDR2 is YYNGEE in the germline V gene. The V end was cut by 0 bases, the J end by 0 bases, with 6 bases between. The CDR3 has 15 amino acids. Clones were sequenced by immunoSEQ multiplex PCR, and TCRdb holds only the in-frame ones, with some missing. The table lists around 140,000 clones, 86% of them singletons. This record comes from a study of radiation and T cells in renal cell carcinoma. Stated time point: blood 4 weeks post-SBRT, at nephrectomy. The treatment is: 15 Gy SBRT to primary tumor, nephrectomy 4 weeks later. Nephrectomy followed 15 Gy stereotactic body radiation by 4 weeks. Study-wide findings and caveats: Baseline intratumoral clonotype presence is unknown without pretreatment biopsies.

The chain combines TRBV9 with TRBJ1-4; a weak D match, TRBD1 (5 bases). This TCR came from a woman in her forties or fifties with renal cell carcinoma. The specimen was blood, collected from a patient whose treatment included radiotherapy and nephrectomy. The CDR3: CASSVGGSTNEKLFF. The DNA for the CDR3 is TGTGCCAGCAGCGTAGGGGGGTCAACTAATGAAAAACTGTTTTTT.